What follows is one T cell receptor (beta chain) and its context. Profiling relied on immunoSEQ multiplex PCR, and the TCRdb table lists in-frame clones only, not all of them. The repertoire consists of about 350,000 clones, with about 90% occurring once and the leading ten covering approximately 1%. These data originate in a study of blood T cell repertoires in COVID-19. Participants were placed into cohorts based on the clinical history they reported. Germline V gene lookup returns CDR1 SGHAT and CDR2 FQNNGV. The CDR3 has 16 amino acids. Trimming removed 2 bases from V and 4 bases from J; junction bases left unmatched: 10.

Sequencing was performed on PBMCs or T cells enriched from blood (not recorded which). The chain recombines TRBV11-2 with TRBJ1-2, with 7 bases matching TRBD1. The TCR comes from a woman in her twenties or thirties who had recovered from COVID-19. In DNA form, the CDR3 reads TGTGCCAGCAGCTTACGCGCAGGGGGGATAGTCTATGGCTACACCTTC. It translates to CASSLRAGGIVYGYTF.